This T cell receptor beta chain is from a study of shared clonotypes between healthy human individuals. Whole-study results and caveats: What naive subsets generally showed was a larger estimated richness than memory subsets showed.

Regarding this clone: Its antigen remains unknown.

The authors split each subset's genomic DNA evenly across several immunoSEQ plates. Clones were sequenced by immunoSEQ multiplex PCR, and TCRdb holds only the in-frame ones, with some missing. The sample has some 1.1 million clones, 70% to 85% seen once. The germline V gene encodes CDR1 MNHEY and CDR2 SVGAGI. With V trimmed by 4 bases and J by 7 bases, 8 bases remained unmatched. This CDR3 region has 15 residues. J is TRBJ2-7 and V is TRBV6-5, with 12 bases matching TRBD2. The source is a man younger than 30 in good health. Some clones in this sample may be carry-over from other donors' samples. The sequencing sample was made of memory CD4+ T cells from PBMCs. Subset in this sample: CD45RA-negative fraction. The CDR3 here is CASSSLAGGGGEQYF. DNA for the CDR3: TGTGCCAGCAGTTCCCTAGCGGGAGGGGGTGGAGAGCAGTACTTC.